This section outlines one T cell receptor beta chain sequence together with its context. PCRs each included synthetic TCR analog templates spiked in. Generated by immunoSEQ multiplex PCR, the TCRdb table keeps only in-frame clones and is missing some. The table lists about 21,000 clones, nearly 90% of them singletons, with 15% to 20% in the top ten. This sample was included in a study of PD-L1 blockade in urothelial cancer. Germline CDR1 MDHEN, CDR2 SYDVKM. With V trimmed by 5 bases and J by 5 bases, 6 bases remained unmatched. This CDR3 has 15 residues. The source is a woman aged 55 to 70 with urothelial cancer. Sample: PBMCs, taken around atezolizumab (anti-PD-L1) treatment. V usage is TRBV28 and J usage is TRBJ2-2; 9 nucleotides agree with TRBD2. The CDR3 region has the DNA TGTGCCAGCAGTAAGGCGGGAGGGTCGACCGGGGAGCTGTTTTTT. Translated: CASSKAGGSTGELFF. The full variable domain, rest sourced from reference TRBV28 and TRBJ2-2, is DVKVTQSSRYLVKRTGEKVFLECVQDMDHENMFWYRQDPGLGLRLIYFSYDVKMKEKGDIPEGYSVSREKKERFSLILESASTNQTSMYLCASSKAGGSTGELFFGEGSRLTVL.